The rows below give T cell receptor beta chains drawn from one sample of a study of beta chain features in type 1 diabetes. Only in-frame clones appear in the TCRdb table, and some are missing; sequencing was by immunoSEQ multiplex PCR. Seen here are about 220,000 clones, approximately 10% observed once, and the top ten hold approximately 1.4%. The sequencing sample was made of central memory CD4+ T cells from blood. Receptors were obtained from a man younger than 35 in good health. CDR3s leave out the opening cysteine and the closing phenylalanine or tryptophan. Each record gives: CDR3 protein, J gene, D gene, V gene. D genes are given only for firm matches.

CDR3aa: ASSDLAGVHNEQF
j_gene: TRBJ2-1
d_gene: TRBD2
v_gene: TRBV9

CDR3aa: ASSGDRVYGYT
j_gene: TRBJ1-2
d_gene: TRBD1
v_gene: TRBV2

CDR3aa: AWGQSYGYT
j_gene: TRBJ1-2
d_gene: .
v_gene: TRBV30

CDR3aa: SVAGQPNTEAF
j_gene: TRBJ1-1
d_gene: .
v_gene: TRBV29-1

CDR3aa: ASSGRTGGTDTQY
j_gene: TRBJ2-3
d_gene: TRBD1
v_gene: TRBV2

CDR3aa: SGAGGRGETQY
j_gene: TRBJ2-5
d_gene: TRBD2
v_gene: TRBV29-1

CDR3aa: ASSLTGAEAF
j_gene: TRBJ1-1
d_gene: .
v_gene: TRBV7-2

CDR3aa: ASSVGLAPTYEQY
j_gene: TRBJ2-7
d_gene: TRBD2
v_gene: TRBV9

CDR3aa: ASSGPTYGSSYEQY
j_gene: TRBJ2-7
d_gene: .
v_gene: TRBV10-3

CDR3aa: ASSFNRASGNEQF
j_gene: TRBJ2-1
d_gene: TRBD2
v_gene: TRBV11-2

CDR3aa: ASSLVQGGENEQF
j_gene: TRBJ2-1
d_gene: .
v_gene: TRBV7-2

CDR3aa: ASTRGGGGANVLT
j_gene: TRBJ2-6
d_gene: .
v_gene: TRBV30

CDR3aa: SASGQQNTEAF
j_gene: TRBJ1-1
d_gene: TRBD1
v_gene: TRBV29-1

CDR3aa: ASSQHGLAGNTGELF
j_gene: TRBJ2-2
d_gene: TRBD2
v_gene: TRBV4-1

CDR3aa: AWSIPTGTSGTDTQY
j_gene: TRBJ2-3
d_gene: TRBD2
v_gene: TRBV30

CDR3aa: ASSLRRTSGSVGDEQF
j_gene: TRBJ2-1
d_gene: TRBD2
v_gene: TRBV28

CDR3aa: ASSYDYLYNEQF
j_gene: TRBJ2-1
d_gene: .
v_gene: TRBV6-6

CDR3aa: ASSLGQGLGNQPQH
j_gene: TRBJ1-5
d_gene: TRBD1
v_gene: TRBV7-9

CDR3aa: AWSPWAASSYNEQF
j_gene: TRBJ2-1
d_gene: .
v_gene: TRBV30

CDR3aa: SVRPAGDGYT
j_gene: TRBJ1-2
d_gene: .
v_gene: TRBV29-1

CDR3aa: AISGQLNEKLF
j_gene: TRBJ1-4
d_gene: .
v_gene: TRBV10-3

CDR3aa: ASSWGSGRAYEQF
j_gene: TRBJ2-1
d_gene: TRBD2
v_gene: TRBV5-6

CDR3aa: ASSIPTGASETQY
j_gene: TRBJ2-5
d_gene: TRBD1
v_gene: TRBV5-6

CDR3aa: AWSVPGARYEQY
j_gene: TRBJ2-7
d_gene: .
v_gene: TRBV30

CDR3aa: ASSPYRDQETQY
j_gene: TRBJ2-5
d_gene: .
v_gene: TRBV7-2

CDR3aa: ASSASGNGETQY
j_gene: TRBJ2-5
d_gene: TRBD2
v_gene: TRBV4-2

CDR3aa: AISESGREQY
j_gene: TRBJ2-7
d_gene: .
v_gene: TRBV10-3

CDR3aa: ASPSGANVLT
j_gene: TRBJ2-6
d_gene: .
v_gene: TRBV25-1

CDR3aa: ASSVAGYNEQF
j_gene: TRBJ2-1
d_gene: .
v_gene: TRBV9

CDR3aa: ASSLNSPYEQY
j_gene: TRBJ2-7
d_gene: .
v_gene: TRBV5-4

CDR3aa: ASSPMGQGSSEQY
j_gene: TRBJ2-7
d_gene: TRBD1
v_gene: TRBV9

CDR3aa: ASSHQGRDEDIQY
j_gene: TRBJ2-4
d_gene: .
v_gene: TRBV4-2

CDR3aa: ASSYLGLAGSYEQY
j_gene: TRBJ2-7
d_gene: TRBD2
v_gene: TRBV6-5

CDR3aa: ASSQDPLGTVNTGELF
j_gene: TRBJ2-2
d_gene: .
v_gene: TRBV4-2

CDR3aa: ASSSYEGSDNQPQH
j_gene: TRBJ1-5
d_gene: .
v_gene: TRBV7-9

CDR3aa: ASSQYRDYEQY
j_gene: TRBJ2-7
d_gene: .
v_gene: TRBV4-3

CDR3aa: ASSPRDRGRGETQY
j_gene: TRBJ2-5
d_gene: TRBD1
v_gene: TRBV5-4

CDR3aa: ASSLYSYEQY
j_gene: TRBJ2-7
d_gene: .
v_gene: TRBV7-8

CDR3aa: AWRFIGRGTGELF
j_gene: TRBJ2-2
d_gene: TRBD1
v_gene: TRBV30

CDR3aa: ASRIGLAAPWGQF
j_gene: TRBJ2-1
d_gene: TRBD2
v_gene: TRBV5-6

CDR3aa: ASSSGGSSTAKTQY
j_gene: TRBJ2-5
d_gene: .
v_gene: TRBV28

CDR3aa: ASTYRADTQY
j_gene: TRBJ2-3
d_gene: .
v_gene: TRBV11-2

CDR3aa: SVAGTSGRGEQY
j_gene: TRBJ2-7
d_gene: TRBD2
v_gene: TRBV29-1

CDR3aa: ASRLDWEAEQF
j_gene: TRBJ2-1
d_gene: .
v_gene: TRBV2

CDR3aa: AISEGGQPYEQY
j_gene: TRBJ2-7
d_gene: .
v_gene: TRBV10-3